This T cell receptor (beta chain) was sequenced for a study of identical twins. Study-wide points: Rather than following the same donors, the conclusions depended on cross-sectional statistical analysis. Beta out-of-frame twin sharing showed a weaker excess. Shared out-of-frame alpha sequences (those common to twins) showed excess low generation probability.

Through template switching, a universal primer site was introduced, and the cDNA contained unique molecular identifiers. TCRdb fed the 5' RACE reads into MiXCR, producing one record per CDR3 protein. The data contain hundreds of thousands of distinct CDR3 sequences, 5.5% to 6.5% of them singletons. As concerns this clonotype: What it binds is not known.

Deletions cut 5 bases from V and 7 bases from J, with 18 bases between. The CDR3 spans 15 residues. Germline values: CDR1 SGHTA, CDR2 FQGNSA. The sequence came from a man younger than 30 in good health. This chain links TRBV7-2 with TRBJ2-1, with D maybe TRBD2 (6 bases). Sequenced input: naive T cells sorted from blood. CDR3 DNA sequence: TGTGCCAGCAGCCCCGCGGAGGGGCTAGCAAATGAGCAGTTCTTC. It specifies CASSPAEGLANEQFF.